Here is one T cell receptor beta chain with its context. The record originates from a study of blood T cells in healthy people across ages. This CDR3 is 14 amino acids long. With a J-beta primer mix and a sample-barcoded 5' primer, a second PCR ran roughly 6 to 11 cycles. TCRdb analysed the 5' RACE reads with MiXCR anew, one entry per CDR3 protein. The table lists about 830,000 distinct CDR3 sequences, around 68% of them singletons. The chain uses TRBV12-3 or TRBV12-4 and TRBJ2-1; D is perhaps TRBD2 (5 bases). The DNA matches TRBJ2-7 better at its end, which makes the J call doubtful. The sequenced sample was blood. This receptor was obtained from a man in his thirties or forties in good health. The CDR3, as DNA: TGTGCCAGCCTCCGAGGGAGCTCCTACAATGAGCAGTACTTC. It codes for CASLRGSSYNEQYF.